A single sample gave rise to the 30 T cell receptor beta chains below, sequenced in a study of CD8+CD57+ T cells in acquired aplastic anemia. Genomic DNA constituted the template upon which TCR beta VDJ and CDR3 profiling was performed. Using its own MiXCR run on the reads, TCRdb lists one record per CDR3 protein. Of hundreds of thousands of distinct CDR3 sequences in the sample, 65% to 80% were seen once. The sequencing sample was made of sorted CD4+, CD8+, or CD8+CD57+ T cells (not recorded which) from PBMCs. These receptors came from a human donor in good health, serving as a control.

V is TRBV2 and J is TRBJ2-7; 10 bases line up with TRBD1. The J call is doubtful: the DNA matches TRBJ2-1 better. Looked up from germline, CDR1 is SNHLY and CDR2 is FYNNEI. The CDR3 is 13 residues long. CDR3 coding DNA: TGTGCCACCACCCCCGGACAGGGGGACGAGCAGTTCTTC. Residues: CATTPGQGDEQFF.

For this clonotype: In this CDR3 the conserved last residue, phenylalanine or tryptophan, is missing, so a read error is likely. The DNA is omitted, as the CDR3 cannot be located on it reliably, and the CDR3 follows TCRdb's listing. V and J are TRBV7-3 and TRBJ2-1; the D call of TRBD2 is as the table states it, not checked on the DNA. The CDR3 has 13 amino acids, counting both end residues. Per germline, CDR1 SGHTA and CDR2 FQGTGA. The CDR3 loop is CASSRERSCETLY.

As to this clonotype: This may be a read error, as it is one base from a much larger clone. The rearrangement joins TRBV7-9 to TRBJ2-1; D is unclear. The V end lost 3 bases, the J end lost 10 bases, and 7 bases lay between the germline ends. The CDR3 contains 11 residues. Germline-derived CDR1 and CDR2 are SEHNR and FQNEAQ (reference sequence). CDR3: CASSFLGEQFF. In DNA form, the CDR3 reads TGTGCCAGCAGCTTCCTCGGGGAGCAGTTCTTC.

For this clonotype: One end of the junction does not line up with germline, which may come from a read error. CDR3 DNA: TGTGCCAGCAGCTCTAGAGGAACCTACGCGCAGTACTTCTTT. Amino acids: CASSSRGTYAQYFF. This chain joins TRBV7-2 and TRBJ1-6, with D unresolved. The CDR3 runs 14 residues. The germline V gene has CDR1 SGHTA and CDR2 FQGNSA.

The chain is built from TRBV7-2 and TRBJ2-3; D call uncertain. Germline loops: CDR1 SGHTA, CDR2 FQGNSA. This CDR3 is built from 15 residues. The V and J ends lost 4 bases and 15 bases respectively, with 26 bases between them. This chain's CDR3 is CASSWTRLNSPLHYF. CDR3 nucleotide sequence: TGTGCCAGCAGCTGGACCAGGCTGAATTCACCCCTCCACTATTTT. Drawing the rest from reference TRBV7-2 and TRBJ2-3, the complete variable domain is GAGVSQSPSNKVTEKGKDVELRCDPISGHTALYWYRQSLGQGLEFLIYFQGNSAPDKSGLPSDRFSAERTGGSVSTLTIQRTQQEDSAVYLCASSWTRLNSPLHYFGPGTRLTVL.

The CDR3 protein is CASSVGFWGETQHF. In nucleotides, the CDR3 is TGTGCCAGCAGCGTAGGGTTCTGGGGAGAGACCCAGCATTTT. This chain connects TRBV7-9 to TRBJ1-5; D remains ambiguous. Trimming shortened V by 5 bases and J by 11 bases, and 19 bases separated the two germline ends. The CDR3 length is 14 residues. CDR1 is SEHNR and CDR2 is FQNEAQ in the germline V gene (reference sequence).

Comment on this clonotype: A read error is likely, as this CDR3 ends without the conserved phenylalanine or tryptophan. The chain recombines TRBV7-8 with TRBJ1-1, with D maybe TRBD1 (6 bases). Trimming took off 3 bases at V and 9 bases at J, with 14 bases between the two ends. CDR1 SGHVS and CDR2 FQNEAQ come from the germline V gene. The CDR3 is 13 amino acids. The CDR3 here is CASSFSADRQAFC. Written as DNA, the CDR3 is TGTGCCAGCAGCTTTTCCGCCGACAGGCAAGCTTTCTGT.

The chain couples TRBV13 to TRBJ1-1, with D maybe TRBD1 (5 bases). V lost 5 bases, J lost 5 bases, and 15 bases lay in between. Germline V gene data show CDR1 as PRHDT and CDR2 as FYEKMQ (reference sequence). There are 14 residues in the CDR3. The CDR3 loop reads CASSQPGTGTEAFF. The CDR3 nucleotides read TGTGCCAGCAGCCAACCCGGGACGGGAACTGAAGCTTTCTTT.

The chain carries TRBV20-1 and TRBJ2-1; D gene uncertain. Germline assignment: CDR1 DFQATT and CDR2 SNEGSKA (reference sequence). The CDR3 totals 16 residues. V dropped 6 bases and J dropped 2 bases, with 20 bases sitting between them. CDR3 nucleotides: TGCAGTGCCCCGCAGGCCATGGAATTCACCTACAATGAGCAGTTCTTC. Translation gives CSAPQAMEFTYNEQFF.

Note on this clonotype: Relative to the germline gene, one junction end is altered; a read error may explain this. The chain is built from TRBV10-3 and TRBJ2-1; TRBD1 agrees at 7 bases. The CDR3 has 15 amino acids. CDR1 is ENHRY, CDR2 SYGVKD, per germline. This CDR3 reads CAVSDPSQTGNEQFF. The CDR3 DNA follows: TGTGCCGTCAGTGACCCCTCCCAGACAGGGAATGAGCAGTTCTTC.

The chain is built from TRBV24-1 and TRBJ1-5, with D maybe TRBD1 (5 bases). There are 15 residues in the CDR3. Looked up from germline, CDR1 is KGHDR and CDR2 is SFDVKD. Deletions cut 7 bases from V and 8 bases from J, with 20 bases between. This chain's CDR3 is CATSQDTGKTEPQHF. CDR3 DNA sequence: TGTGCCACCAGCCAAGATACAGGTAAAACTGAGCCCCAGCATTTT.

This clonotype was seen ten or more times. The rearrangement links TRBV2 to TRBJ1-5; D not resolved. The CDR3 consists of 14 residues. Germline V gives CDR1 SNHLY, CDR2 FYNNEI. Trimming stripped 5 bases from V and 0 bases from J, with 8 bases between. The CDR3: CASSREYSNQPQHF. In DNA form, the CDR3 reads TGTGCCAGCAGTCGTGAGTATAGCAATCAGCCCCAGCATTTT.

This clonotype has ten or more counts. The chain links TRBV7-2 to TRBJ1-4, with 8 bases fitting TRBD1. The CDR3 consists of 15 residues. The V gene's germline CDR1 is SGHTA and CDR2 FQGNSA. V lost 6 bases and J lost 7; bases outside the gene matches: 10. The CDR3 region is CASRSTGGLSEKLFF. The CDR3 DNA follows: TGTGCCAGCAGGTCTACAGGGGGATTAAGTGAAAAACTGTTTTTT.

The chain employs TRBV29-1 and TRBJ1-1; TRBD1 might be the D (6 bases). In germline, CDR1 is SQVTM, CDR2 ANQGSEA. There are 11 residues in the CDR3. Trimming pared 7 bases from V and 6 bases from J, leaving 12 bases between. CDR3 coding DNA: TGCAGCGGGGGGCTGGGCCCTGAAGCTTTCTTT. Translated: CSGGLGPEAFF.

The chain combines TRBV9 with TRBJ1-6; no clear D. With 0 bases removed from V and 6 bases from J, the gap between germline ends came to 10 bases. Germline V gene data show CDR1 as SGDLS and CDR2 as YYNGEE. The CDR3 sequence is 15 residues long. Written as DNA, the CDR3 is TGTGCCAGCAGCGTAGCGTTAGGGTCTAATTCACCCCTCCACTTT. Its translation is CASSVALGSNSPLHF.

The chain has TRBV7-7 and TRBJ2-5; D tentatively fits TRBD1 or TRBD2 (5 bases each). The germline V and J ends were trimmed by 5 bases and 3 bases, with 10 bases remaining between them. The CDR3 contains 13 residues. Germline CDR1 reads SSHAT; CDR2 reads FNYEAQ (reference sequence). CDR3: CASSGTREETQYF. The CDR3 nucleotides read TGTGCCAGCAGCGGGACGCGGGAAGAGACCCAGTACTTC.

The chain has TRBV20-1 and TRBJ1-4; maybe TRBD1 (6 bases). CDR1 DFQATT and CDR2 SNEGSKA come from the germline V gene (reference sequence). This CDR3 comprises 14 residues. V lost 7 bases, J lost 9 bases, and 21 bases lay in between. In DNA, the CDR3 is TGCAGTGGTCAGGTGGCTAGCGGGGGGCAAAAACTGTTTTTT. Protein product: CSGQVASGGQKLFF.

This clonotype has at least ten counts. The J gene is TRBJ1-3, the V gene TRBV6-5, with a possible D match to TRBD1 (6 bases). The CDR3 length is 15 residues. Trimming shortened V by 5 bases and J by 4 bases, and 15 bases separated the two germline ends. Germline V lookup: CDR1 MNHEY, CDR2 SVGAGI. The CDR3 loop reads CASSHLRGSGNTIYF. CDR3 DNA sequence: TGTGCCAGCAGTCACCTCAGGGGAAGCGGAAACACCATATATTTT.

The chain carries TRBV5-1 and TRBJ1-6, with a possible D match to TRBD1 (5 bases). V lost 0 bases and J 7 bases, leaving 14 bases between the germline ends. Germline loops: CDR1 SGHRS, CDR2 YFSETQ. This CDR3 contains 16 residues. This chain's CDR3 is CASSLAGGAQNSPLHF. The CDR3 DNA reads TGCGCCAGCAGCTTGGCAGGAGGGGCCCAGAATTCACCCCTCCACTTT.

Remarks on this clonotype: At one of its ends the junction is not consistent with the germline gene, which may arise from a read error. CDR3 region: CASSLEGREGRYAF. CDR3 bases: TGTGCCAGCAGCTTAGAGGGGAGGGAGGGCAGATACGCATTC. The chain has TRBV7-2 and TRBJ1-2, with D tentatively TRBD1 (5 bases). Germline CDR1 is SGHTA and CDR2 is FQGNSA. This CDR3 region has 14 residues.

A remark on this clonotype: A much larger clone lies a single base off, so this may be a read error. The gene calls are TRBV11-2 and TRBJ1-1; 9 bases are a match to TRBD1. CDR3 size: 16 residues. J lost 5 bases, V lost 8 bases, and 15 bases had no gene match. Germline-derived CDR1 and CDR2 are SGHAT and FQNNGV. CDR3 in DNA: TGTGCCAGCGGCGCCCGAAAAGGACAGGGGAGGACTGAAGCTTTCTTT. It codes for CASGARKGQGRTEAFF.

Of note for this clonotype: A read error may account for a junction end that differs from germline. The chain couples TRBV2 to TRBJ1-5; the match to TRBD1 covers 8 bases. The CDR3 spans 14 residues. CDR1 is SNHLY, CDR2 FYNNEI, per germline. The CDR3 sequence: CASSGQGTHSPHHF. CDR3 DNA sequence: TGTGCCAGCAGTGGACAGGGGACCCATTCACCCCACCACTTT. The full variable domain, completed using reference TRBV2 and TRBJ1-5, is EPEVTQTPSHQVTQMGQEVILRCVPISNHLYFYWYRQILGQKVEFLVSFYNNEISEKSEIFDDQFSVERPDGSNFTLKIRSTKLEDSAMYFCASSGQGTHSPHHFGDGTRLSIL.

V and J are TRBV19 and TRBJ1-5; 8 bases fit TRBD1. V shed 6 bases, J shed 12 bases, and the junction held 10 bases outside the gene matches. The CDR3 covers 13 residues. CDR1 LNHDA and CDR2 SQIVND come from the germline V gene (reference sequence). Here the CDR3 DNA reads TGTGCCAGTAGGGGGGACAGGTTGTGGTTCCAGCATTTT. This encodes CASRGDRLWFQHF.

This chain connects TRBV7-2 to TRBJ1-2, with 8 nucleotides matching TRBD1. The CDR3 extends over 15 amino acids. The V gene's germline CDR1 is SGHTA and CDR2 FQGNSA. The ends lost 0 bases at V and 5 bases at J; junction bases unmatched: 5. CDR3 sequence reads: CASSLAQGEPYGYTF. CDR3 in DNA: TGTGCCAGCAGCTTAGCACAGGGGGAGCCTTATGGCTACACCTTC.

This clonotype was found once. This chain uses TRBV24-1 with TRBJ2-7; TRBD2 might be the D (5 bases). The J call may not be correct, given that the DNA end is closer to TRBJ2-5. Germline V CDR1 and CDR2: KGHDR, SFDVKD. There are 13 residues in the CDR3. CDR3 DNA: TGTGCCACCACTAAGAGGGATGGGGAGACCCAGTACTTC. Its translation: CATTKRDGETQYF.

The chain recombines TRBV2 with TRBJ2-7; a possible D gene is TRBD1 (5 bases). CDR1 is SNHLY and CDR2 is FYNNEI in the germline V gene. V was pared by 6 bases and J by 13 bases, with 25 bases between. The CDR3 is 14 residues long. As DNA, the CDR3 is TGTGCCAGCAGCCCCGATTGTGACAGAGGTGAGTACTACTTC. Translating it yields CASSPDCDRGEYYF.

About this clonotype: Its ends do not fully match the called genes, so a read error is possible. The chain employs TRBV7-2 and TRBJ1-1; D uncertain. Germline CDR1 SGHTA, CDR2 FQGNSA. The CDR3 length is 13 residues. CDR3 nucleotides: TGCGCCAGCAGCCCGGGCATGACCTCTGAAGCTTTCTTT. Its translation: CASSPGMTSEAFF.

This clonotype was found many times. The chain links TRBV7-8 to TRBJ2-1, with 10 bases lining up with TRBD2. Germline loops: CDR1 SGHVS, CDR2 FQNEAQ. This CDR3 contains 18 residues. V lost 3 bases to trimming and J lost 6 bases; unmatched junction nucleotides: 14. CDR3 nucleotides: TGTGCCAGCAGCTTCAGGGGCGTAGAGCGGGGGGGCCTCAATGAGCAGTTCTTC. It translates to CASSFRGVERGGLNEQFF.

V gene TRBV7-8 combines with J gene TRBJ2-5; D call uncertain. V was trimmed by 1 base and J by 1 base, leaving 10 bases between them. The CDR3 is 15 residues long. Germline V gene sequence: CDR1 SGHVS, CDR2 FQNEAQ. The CDR3 spells CASSLVLGSQETQYF. As DNA, the CDR3 is TGTGCCAGCAGCTTAGTTTTGGGCTCCCAAGAGACCCAGTACTTC.

The gene calls are TRBV20-1 and TRBJ2-7, with TRBD1 as a possible D gene (5 bases). Germline-derived CDR1 and CDR2 are DFQATT and SNEGSKA (reference sequence). V lost 6 bases to trimming and J lost 1 base, with 10 bases between them. This CDR3 has 12 residues. DNA for the CDR3: TGCAGTGCACCAGGGAATTCCTACGAGCAGTACTTC. It yields the protein CSAPGNSYEQYF.